This TCR beta chain emerged from a study of blood T cell repertoires in COVID-19. TCRdb's table, derived via immunoSEQ multiplex PCR, lists solely in-frame clones and lacks some. The table lists over 80,000 clones, 75% to 85% of them singletons, with about a sixth in the top ten. Trimming stripped 4 bases from V and 7 bases from J, with 8 bases between. Germline V gene data show CDR1 as WNHNN and CDR2 as SYGVQD (reference sequence). The CDR3 length is 11 residues. This chain links TRBV10-1 with TRBJ2-7; D possibly corresponds to TRBD1 (6 bases). Material: peripheral blood. The clonotype originates from an elderly woman with active or convalescent COVID-19. The CDR3 DNA is TGCGCCAGCAGTGCAGGGGATGAGCAGTACTTC. It is translated as CASSAGDEQYF.